These 19 T cell receptor beta chains were sequenced from one sample in a study of T cells in tumors after PD-1 blockade (dated by TCRdb to the late 2010s). The receptor library was made with the immunoSEQ multiplex PCR assay. The table comes from immuneACCESS by way of TCRdb, which keeps in-frame sequences with V and J called. Part of the clones is missing from these tables; in studies checked, under half for an unresolved V gene and the rest for unknown reasons. Present in this sample are about 25,000 clones, about 82% of which were seen just once. The ten largest clones represent 12% of the sample. What the time point label conveys for this sample: after anti-PD-1 therapy. The sample in question was PBMCs, obtained after anti-PD-1 treatment. The origin of the receptors is a human donor with basal cell carcinoma.

This clone occurred a few times. The chain employs TRBV18 and TRBJ1-5, with 8 bases aligning to TRBD1. Trimming took 3 bases from V and 4 from J; bases not matched to a gene: 8. Germline V gene sequence: CDR1 KGHSH, CDR2 LQKENI. The CDR3 covers 16 residues. The CDR3 DNA sequence: TGTGCCAGCTCACCCGGACAGGGAGTTCCAAATCAGCCCCAGCATTTT. Protein product: CASSPGQGVPNQPQHF.

The chain joins TRBV7-8 to TRBJ1-2; possibly TRBD1 for D (6 bases). The CDR3 extends over 13 amino acids. Trimming removed 5 bases from V and 6 bases from J, with 13 bases in between. Germline lookup yields CDR1 SGHVS and CDR2 FQNEAQ. CDR3 coding DNA: TGTGCCAGCAGCGGAGGGGGACCGGATGGCTACACCTTC. Translating gives CASSGGGPDGYTF.

The J gene is TRBJ1-2, the V gene TRBV6-5; 7 bases match TRBD1. Germline V gene data show CDR1 as MNHEY and CDR2 as SVGAGI. This CDR3 region has 13 residues. V gave up 6 bases and J gave up 8 bases; unmatched junction bases: 9. The CDR3 coding sequence is TGTGCCAGCAGATCGGGACAGCGAAGCGGCTACACCTTC. It translates to CASRSGQRSGYTF.

The chain employs TRBV18 and TRBJ1-1; D remains ambiguous. The CDR3 loop spans 14 amino acids. The V gene's germline CDR1 is KGHSH and CDR2 LQKENI. V lost 2 bases, J lost 1 base, and 8 bases lay in between. This CDR3 is CASSPGWTNTEAFF. The CDR3 DNA follows: TGTGCCAGCTCACCAGGGTGGACGAACACTGAAGCTTTCTTT.

The chain employs TRBV6-6 and TRBJ2-1, with TRBD1 identical over 8 bases. J was trimmed by 4 bases and V by 2 bases; bases with no gene match: 4. Germline CDR1 MNHNY, CDR2 SVGAGI (reference sequence). The CDR3 contains 15 residues. This CDR3 is CASSYTRTGYNEQFF. The CDR3 nucleotides are TGTGCCAGCAGTTACACCCGGACAGGGTACAATGAGCAGTTCTTC.

The chain combines TRBV4-1 with TRBJ2-5, with D perhaps TRBD1 (5 bases). This CDR3 spans 14 amino acids. Germline-derived CDR1 and CDR2 are MGHRA and YSYEKL. Trimming took off 3 bases at V and 4 bases at J, with 12 bases between the two ends. This CDR3 is CASSQPGAPETQYF. In DNA, the CDR3 is TGCGCCAGCAGCCAGCCTGGGGCCCCAGAGACCCAGTACTTC.

V gene TRBV20-1 combines with J gene TRBJ2-5, with D possibly TRBD2 on 6 matching bases. The CDR3 has 17 residues. Germline V lookup: CDR1 DFQATT, CDR2 SNEGSKA (reference sequence). Trimming stripped 3 bases from V and 2 bases from J, with 22 bases between. The CDR3 region is CSASTNFKVGRQETQYF. In DNA, the CDR3 is TGCAGTGCTAGTACCAACTTTAAGGTCGGGAGACAAGAGACCCAGTACTTC.

This clone occurred once. V usage is TRBV11-3 and J usage is TRBJ1-1, with D perhaps matching TRBD1 (5 bases). CDR1 and CDR2 (germline): SGHNT, YENEEA. The CDR3 is made up of 14 amino acids. Between the trimmed V and J ends, which lost 7 bases and 3 bases, there was a span of 15 bases. CDR3 coding DNA: TGTGCCAGCACCCCACGGGGGAGGGACACTGAAGCTTTCTTT. Translation: CASTPRGRDTEAFF.

The V call is TRBV6-2 or TRBV6-3, the J call TRBJ2-7; D is undetermined. The CDR3 spans 11 residues. Trimming took off 2 bases at V and 3 bases at J, with 2 bases between the two ends. Germline CDR1 is MNHEY and CDR2 is SVGEGT. The CDR3 region has the DNA TGTGCCAGCAGTTACGTCTACGAGCAGTACTTC. It specifies CASSYVYEQYF.

By share, this clone ranks as medium-sized. The gene calls are TRBV19 and TRBJ2-7, with TRBD1 identical over 7 bases. CDR1 and CDR2 from the germline V gene are LNHDA and SQIVND (reference sequence). This CDR3 comprises 13 residues. The V segment lost 10 bases and the J segment 9 bases; nucleotides outside the gene matches: 15. CDR3 region: CATRQGLAGGQYF. CDR3 nucleotides: TGTGCCACAAGACAGGGATTAGCCGGAGGGCAGTACTTC.

V usage is TRBV6-5 and J usage is TRBJ1-6; tentatively, D is TRBD1 (5 bases). Germline CDR1 and CDR2: MNHEY and SVGAGI. Trimming took 7 bases from V and 0 from J, leaving 10 bases between them. The CDR3 is 15 amino acids. The CDR3 region is CASNGDSSYNSPLHF. CDR3 sequence (DNA): TGTGCCAGCAACGGGGACTCCTCCTATAATTCACCCCTCCACTTT.

This chain connects TRBV7-6 to TRBJ2-3; D is uncertain. The CDR3 totals 15 residues. The ends were cut back, 2 bases at V and 0 bases at J, with 9 bases in the middle. CDR1 is SGHVS, CDR2 FNYEAQ, per germline. The CDR3 nucleotides read TGTGCCAGCAGCTTAATCTCGCAAAGCACAGATACGCAGTATTTT. Translation: CASSLISQSTDTQYF. Full variable domain (remainder filled in from reference TRBV7-6 and TRBJ2-3): GAGVSQSPRYKVTKRGQDVALRCDPISGHVSLYWYRQALGQGPEFLTYFNYEAQQDKSGLPNDRFSAERPEGSISTLTIQRTEQRDSAMYRCASSLISQSTDTQYFGPGTRLTVL.

The chain combines TRBV10-3 with TRBJ1-3, with D tentatively TRBD1 (5 bases). Trimming left V 4 bases short and J 0 bases short, with 7 bases between. This CDR3 has 14 amino acids. CDR1 ENHRY and CDR2 SYGVKD come from the germline V gene. This CDR3 reads CAISVDSSGNTIYF. The CDR3 DNA reads TGTGCCATCAGTGTTGACAGCTCTGGAAACACCATATATTTT.

The V and J genes are TRBV15 and TRBJ2-3, with D unclear. CDR1 and CDR2 from the germline V gene are LNHNV and YYDKDF (reference sequence). V lost 1 base and J 0 bases, leaving 11 bases between the germline ends. The CDR3 loop spans 16 amino acids. This CDR3 reads CATSRGSQASTDTQYF. CDR3 DNA: TGTGCCACCAGCAGAGGCTCGCAAGCTAGCACAGATACGCAGTATTTT.

The V call is TRBV29-1, the J call TRBJ2-7, with 7 bases that match TRBD1. V was clipped by 6 bases and J by 2 bases; unmatched bases: 7. This CDR3 comprises 13 residues. CDR1 is SQVTM, CDR2 ANQGSEA, per germline. The CDR3, as DNA: TGCAGCGTGACCTCCACAGGGGCCTACGAGCAGTACTTC. This codes for CSVTSTGAYEQYF.

This clone was found a few times. The V and J genes are TRBV9 and TRBJ2-2; 8 bases align to TRBD2. Per germline, CDR1 SGDLS and CDR2 YYNGEE. The length of the CDR3 is 14 residues. Losses at the gene ends were 4 bases for V and 8 bases for J; bases not matched to a gene: 7. The chain's CDR3 is CASSPAAGGGELFF. CDR3 coding DNA: TGTGCCAGCAGCCCCGCCGCGGGGGGTGGGGAGCTGTTTTTT.

The chain uses TRBV24-1 and TRBJ1-5; D uncertain. CDR1 KGHDR and CDR2 SFDVKD come from the germline V gene. The CDR3 sequence is 13 residues long. V lost 5 bases to trimming and J lost 4 bases, with 8 bases between them. CDR3 in DNA: TGTGCCACCAGTGGGCCAGTTAATCAGCCCCAGCATTTT. This encodes CATSGPVNQPQHF.

The chain recombines TRBV13 with TRBJ2-1; D possibly corresponds to TRBD2 (6 bases). The CDR3 runs 14 residues. The germline gives CDR1 PRHDT, CDR2 FYEKMQ (reference sequence). Trimming took off 5 bases at V and 6 bases at J, with 14 bases between the two ends. As DNA, the CDR3 is TGTGCCAGCAGCGGGGGGTATGGTGGCAATGAGCAGTTCTTC. Translated: CASSGGYGGNEQFF.

This sequence joins TRBV19 and TRBJ2-7; D gene unclear. This CDR3 has 15 residues. The germline gives CDR1 LNHDA, CDR2 SQIVND (reference sequence). The V end was cut by 1 base, the J end by 4 bases, with 14 bases between. CDR3 coding DNA: TGTGCCAGTAGTATAGGACCGGGTGTAAGGTACGAGCAGTACTTC. It yields the protein CASSIGPGVRYEQYF.